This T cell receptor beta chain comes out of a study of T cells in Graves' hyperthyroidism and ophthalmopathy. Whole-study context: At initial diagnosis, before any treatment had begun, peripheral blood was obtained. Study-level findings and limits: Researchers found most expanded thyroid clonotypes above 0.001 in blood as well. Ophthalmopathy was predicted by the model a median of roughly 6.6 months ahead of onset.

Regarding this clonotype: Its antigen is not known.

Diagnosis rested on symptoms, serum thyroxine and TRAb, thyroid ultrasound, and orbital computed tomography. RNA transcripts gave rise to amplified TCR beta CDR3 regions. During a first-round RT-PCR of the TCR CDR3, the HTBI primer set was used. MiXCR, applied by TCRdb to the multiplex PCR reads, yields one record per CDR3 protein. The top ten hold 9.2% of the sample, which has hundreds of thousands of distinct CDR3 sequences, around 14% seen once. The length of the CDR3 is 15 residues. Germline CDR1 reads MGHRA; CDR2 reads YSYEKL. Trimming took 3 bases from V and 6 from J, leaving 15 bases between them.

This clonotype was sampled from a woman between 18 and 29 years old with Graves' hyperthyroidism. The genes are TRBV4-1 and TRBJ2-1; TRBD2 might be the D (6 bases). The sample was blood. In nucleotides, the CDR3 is TGCGCCAGCAGCCACCCCGGGGGAACAGTCAATGAGCAGTTCTTC. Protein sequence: CASSHPGGTVNEQFF.